What follows is one T cell receptor beta chain and its context. Its target is unknown. This record belongs to a study of cytotoxic CD8 clonotypes in ibrutinib-treated CLL. For the study at large: Investigators reported some 24 partial and 2 complete responses; after median around 68 months, approximately 15 patients remained remitted and roughly 12 progressed. Average yields of 255,043 productive templates and tens of thousands of productive rearrangements characterized the samples.

Here immunoSEQ multiplex PCR was the method, and the copy in TCRdb shows in-frame clones only, minus some. The sample carries about 130,000 clones, approximately 85% recorded once. Findings and caveats of the study: The study found baseline clonality above age-matched healthy donors, tracking circulating CD8+ T-cell counts.

The CDR3 extends over 16 amino acids. V was pared by 0 bases and J by 0 bases, with 10 bases between. Germline CDR1 and CDR2: SGDLS and YYNGEE. The sample in question was PBMCs, obtained after 24 months of ibrutinib treatment. This receptor was taken from a human donor with chronic lymphocytic leukemia. V usage is TRBV9 and J usage is TRBJ1-3; D remains unclear. CDR3 in amino acids: CASSVEGVYSGNTIYF. The CDR3 coding sequence is TGTGCCAGCAGCGTAGAAGGCGTATACTCTGGAAACACCATATATTTT.